Below, 2 T cell receptor beta chains from the same sample are listed, as sequenced in a study of radiotherapy plus CTLA-4 blockade in lung cancer (dated by TCRdb to the late 2010s). The method behind the library was the immunoSEQ multiplex PCR assay. TCRdb holds this immuneACCESS table with in-frame rearrangements only. Some clones are missing; in checked studies, unresolved V genes explain under half, and the rest has no known cause. The sample table contains fewer than 50,000 clones; only one count was recorded for 50% to 70% of them. Of the sample, approximately 17% falls within the top ten clones. Sequences were derived from peripheral blood, sampled from a patient treated with radiotherapy plus ipilimumab. These receptors came from a human donor with non-small cell lung cancer who had a partial response to radiotherapy plus ipilimumab.

This clone was picked up a small number of times. The gene calls are TRBV30 and TRBJ2-7, with 10 bases matching TRBD1. V was pared by 4 bases and J by 4 bases, with 10 bases of the junction left unmatched. The CDR3 is made up of 15 amino acids. Germline V lookup: CDR1 GTSNPN, CDR2 SVGIG (reference sequence). The CDR3 region has the DNA TGTGCCTGGACAAAACTAGGACAGGGGGATTACGAGCAGTACTTC. Translated, it gives CAWTKLGQGDYEQYF.

The chain links TRBV30 to TRBJ2-7; 8 nucleotides line up with TRBD1. The CDR3 sequence is 15 residues long. The V and J ends lost 1 base and 1 base, in that order; junction bases with no gene match: 6. CDR1 is GTSNPN and CDR2 is SVGIG in the germline V gene (reference sequence). The DNA of the CDR3 is TGTGCCTGGAGTGCCGGACAGGGTCCTTCCTACGAGCAGTACTTC. Amino acids: CAWSAGQGPSYEQYF.